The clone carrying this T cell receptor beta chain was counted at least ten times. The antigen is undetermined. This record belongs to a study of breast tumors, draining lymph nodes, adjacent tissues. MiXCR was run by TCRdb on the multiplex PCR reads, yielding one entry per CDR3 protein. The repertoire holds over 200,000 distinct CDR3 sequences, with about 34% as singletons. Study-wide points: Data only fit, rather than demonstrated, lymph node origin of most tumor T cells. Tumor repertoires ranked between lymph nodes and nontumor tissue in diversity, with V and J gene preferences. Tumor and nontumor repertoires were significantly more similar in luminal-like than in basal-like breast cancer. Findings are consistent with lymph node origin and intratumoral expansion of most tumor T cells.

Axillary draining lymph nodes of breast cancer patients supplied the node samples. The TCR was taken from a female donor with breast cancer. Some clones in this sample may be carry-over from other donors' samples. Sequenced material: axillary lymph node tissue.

The CDR3 nucleotides are TGTGCCAGCAGCTTAGTAGATAGCGGAAACACCGGGGAGCTGTTTTTT. Translation gives CASSLVDSGNTGELFF. The chain carries TRBV13 and TRBJ2-2; D might be TRBD2 (6 bases). Germline V lookup: CDR1 PRHDT, CDR2 FYEKMQ (reference sequence). CDR3 length: 16 residues. Between the trimmed V and J ends, which lost 1 base and 2 bases, there was a span of 11 bases.